The present TCR beta chain was sequenced within a study of response to subunit inactivated influenza vaccine. This clonotype came up a few times. V shed 4 bases, J shed 4 bases, and the junction held 11 bases outside the gene matches. CDR1 DFQATT and CDR2 SNEGSKA come from the germline V gene (reference sequence). The CDR3 covers 16 residues. TCRdb re-called the RT-PCR reads with MiXCR, one entry per CDR3 protein. The data show about 570,000 distinct CDR3 sequences, 11% seen once. These same records also appear under a second study, on T cells expressing NK-cell markers. In that study: 5'RACE template switching with UMIs produced the TCR beta cDNA. Sorting was restricted to alpha-beta TCR T cells by an anti-gamma-delta TCR antibody in several experiments.

The TCR sequence derives from a man in his fifties or sixties who received an inactivated influenza vaccine. Here the sequenced sample was PBMCs from blood, taken on the day of vaccination. The V call is TRBV20-1, the J call TRBJ2-3, with TRBD1 matching 10 bases. CDR3 nucleotides: TGCAGTGCTATCCGGCCGGGGACAGGGGCGGCAGATACGCAGTATTTT. This sequence encodes CSAIRPGTGAADTQYF.